This T cell receptor (beta chain) was obtained from a study of OX40 agonist ivuxolimab in advanced cancers. Study-wide context: The diagnoses of dose-escalation patients were hepatocellular carcinoma, melanoma, renal cell or head and neck cancer.

Systemic immunosuppression or autoimmune disease history was grounds to exclude patients. The CDR3 spans 14 residues. CDR1 and CDR2 from the germline V gene are SGHNT and YYREEE (reference sequence). Trimming shortened V by 3 bases and J by 6 bases, and 13 bases separated the two germline ends. Study conclusions and caveats: Still undetermined is the antigen specificity of the expanded peripheral T cells. With doses of 0.1-3.0 mg/kg, partial responders showed among the lowest clonal expansion.

For this clone: Its antigen is as yet unknown.

Clones were read by immunoSEQ multiplex PCR, and TCRdb kept only the in-frame ones, dropping some. The repertoire holds 65,000 to 70,000 clones, with approximately 90% as singletons. The TCR originated in an adult with an advanced solid tumor such as melanoma, head and neck, liver or kidney cancer. Sample: CD4+ or CD8+ T cells sorted from blood, taken in a trial of the OX40 agonist ivuxolimab. The chain joins TRBV5-4 to TRBJ2-1, with a tentative D call TRBD2 (6 bases). CDR3 residues: CASSSGVALNEQFF. The CDR3 DNA is TGTGCCAGCAGCTCGGGGGTAGCTCTCAATGAGCAGTTCTTC.